The 13 T cell receptor beta chains given below trace back to one sample, sequenced in a study of blood T cell repertoires in COVID-19. Assay: immunoSEQ multiplex PCR; the TCRdb copy retains only in-frame clones and omits some. The repertoire holds over 100,000 clones, with roughly four fifths as singletons. Sequencing was carried out using peripheral blood. These receptors were obtained from a woman in her sixties or seventies with acute or convalescent COVID-19.

This clone appeared a single time. The chain is built from TRBV7-3 and TRBJ2-1; TRBD1 aligns across 7 bases. Germline V gives CDR1 SGHTA, CDR2 FQGTGA. V gave up 6 bases and J gave up 5 bases; unmatched junction bases: 13. The CDR3 runs 16 residues. The CDR3 sequence: CASSLNAPTGNNEQFF. The CDR3 nucleotides read TGTGCCAGCAGTCTAAACGCCCCGACAGGGAACAATGAGCAGTTCTTC.

The chain recombines TRBV6-5 with TRBJ1-2; perhaps TRBD1 as D (5 bases). This CDR3 has 12 amino acids. The germline gives CDR1 MNHEY, CDR2 SVGAGI. V was cut by 6 bases and J by 6 bases, with 11 bases left in between. The CDR3 region has the DNA TGTGCCAGCAGCCGGGGGACGGATGGCTACACCTTC. Protein product: CASSRGTDGYTF.

This clone showed up just once. CDR3 in amino acids: CAISDKRRGGLDYGYTF. The DNA for the CDR3 is TGTGCCATCAGTGATAAAAGAAGGGGGGGGCTGGACTATGGCTACACCTTC. The chain joins TRBV10-3 to TRBJ1-2, with TRBD1 as a possible D gene (6 bases). CDR1 and CDR2 (germline): ENHRY, SYGVKD. CDR3 size: 17 residues. Trimming stripped 3 bases from V and 3 bases from J, with 20 bases between.

This clone was picked up a small number of times. J is TRBJ1-2 and V is TRBV14; D gene unclear. The germline V gene encodes CDR1 SGHDN and CDR2 FVKESK. The CDR3 is 12 residues long. Trimming shortened V by 4 bases and J by 8 bases, and 11 bases separated the two germline ends. CDR3 nucleotide sequence: TGTGCCAGCAGCCCCGATCGAGGAGGCTACACCTTC. Amino acid sequence: CASSPDRGGYTF.

This chain connects TRBV6-5 to TRBJ1-1; perhaps TRBD1 as D (6 bases). This CDR3 contains 14 residues. Trimming stripped 4 bases from V and 2 bases from J, with 11 bases between. Per the germline V gene, CDR1 is MNHEY and CDR2 is SVGAGI. The CDR3 DNA sequence: TGTGCCAGCAGTTCCGGACAGACCAACACTGAAGCTTTCTTT. Translated, it gives CASSSGQTNTEAFF.

This clone appeared once. The chain recombines TRBV6-5 with TRBJ2-5; D unresolved. V lost 4 bases and J 3 bases, leaving 12 bases between the germline ends. CDR1 is MNHEY, CDR2 SVGAGI, per germline. CDR3 size: 14 residues. CDR3 coding DNA: TGTGCCAGCAGTTTGACTTCTGTTGAAGAGACCCAGTACTTC. Its translation is CASSLTSVEETQYF.

This sequence joins TRBV11-2 and TRBJ2-3; no firm D call. CDR3 length equals 15 residues. V was pared by 5 bases and J by 0 bases, with 12 bases between. Germline CDR1 and CDR2: SGHAT and FQNNGV. This CDR3 is CASSLIWASTDTQYF. DNA for the CDR3: TGTGCCAGCAGCCTCATTTGGGCAAGCACAGATACGCAGTATTTT.

This chain uses TRBV3-1 (or the pseudogene TRBV3-2) with TRBJ2-2; 13 nucleotides agree with TRBD2. Trimming cost V 5 bases and J 5 bases; bases outside gene matches: 11. CDR1 and CDR2 from the germline V gene are LGHDT and YNNKEL (reference sequence). The CDR3 loop spans 18 amino acids. CDR3 bases: TGTGCCAGCAGCAGCCGGGCGGGACTAGCGGGGAAGACCGGGGAGCTGTTTTTT. This encodes CASSSRAGLAGKTGELFF.

V is TRBV7-2 and J is TRBJ2-5, with 8 bases fitting TRBD1. The CDR3 sequence is 15 residues long. The J segment lost 4 bases and the V segment lost 5 bases, leaving 9 bases of the junction unmatched. The germline V gene encodes CDR1 SGHTA and CDR2 FQGNSA. DNA of the CDR3: TGTGCCAGCAGCCCTAACAGGGGGTTTGGAGAGACCCAGTACTTC. Its translation: CASSPNRGFGETQYF.

Only one count was recorded for this clone. The genes are TRBV27 and TRBJ1-2, with D uncertain. Per germline, CDR1 MNHEY and CDR2 SMNVEV (reference sequence). The V gene lost 3 bases and the J gene lost 2 bases, with 10 bases spanning the gap. The CDR3 extends over 14 amino acids. DNA for the CDR3: TGTGCCAGCAGTTTTGGCAATTCGAACTATGGCTACACCTTC. Amino acid sequence: CASSFGNSNYGYTF.

The rearrangement joins TRBV4-2 to TRBJ2-1, with TRBD1 identical over 10 bases. The germline CDR1 and CDR2 sequences are LGHNA and YNFKEQ. The CDR3 consists of 14 residues. V lost 3 bases, J lost 9 bases, and 5 bases stayed unmatched. Here the CDR3 DNA reads TGTGCCAGCAGCCAGGGACAGGGGTCCCGTGAGCAGTTCTTC. Translating gives CASSQGQGSREQFF.

V gene TRBV2 combines with J gene TRBJ2-5; weak D call: TRBD1 (5 bases). The CDR3 is 14 amino acids. Germline values: CDR1 SNHLY, CDR2 FYNNEI. V dropped 7 bases and J dropped 2 bases, with 14 bases sitting between them. The CDR3 region is CASMGFYRQETQYF. The DNA of the CDR3 is TGTGCCAGCATGGGGTTTTACAGGCAAGAGACCCAGTACTTC.

The chain combines TRBV12-3 or TRBV12-4 with TRBJ1-2; a weak D match, TRBD1 (6 bases). The CDR3 length is 13 residues. The ends were cut back, 5 bases at V and 6 bases at J, with 13 bases in the middle. The CDR3, as DNA: TGTGCCAGCAGTCCTCAGGGGAGAGATGGCTACACCTTC. Translated: CASSPQGRDGYTF.